The TCR beta chain described here comes from a study of regulatory T cells in long-lasting Graves disease. Time point of the sample: newly diagnosed GD, antithyroid drugs for less than 3 months. PBMC-extracted RNA yielded the TCR library. Patients all came to the study from an endocrinology department in Xi'an, China. This clonotype was counted many times. For TCR beta, libraries came from iRepertoire HTBI primers and Arm-PCR of CDR3 regions. TCRdb itself ran the multiplex PCR reads through MiXCR, one entry per CDR3 protein. The repertoire has approximately 470,000 distinct CDR3 sequences, around 15% of them found once; the top ten carry less than 15%. Germline CDR1 reads LGHDT; CDR2 reads YNNKEL (reference sequence). After removal of 3 bases from V and 2 bases from J, the junction contained 7 bases not matched to a gene. This CDR3 is 15 amino acids long. These data are also associated with another study on T cells in Graves' hyperthyroidism and ophthalmopathy.

The specimen was peripheral blood mononuclear cells (PBMCs), collected at new diagnosis, from a patient treated with antithyroid drugs. The receptor was derived from a man between 40 and 49 years old with Graves disease. The chain has TRBV3-1 and TRBJ2-7; TRBD1 matches at 7 bases. The CDR3 is CASSHGTEGPYEQYF. The CDR3 DNA sequence: TGTGCCAGCAGCCATGGGACAGAGGGTCCCTACGAGCAGTACTTC.